The 2 T cell receptor beta chains below all came from one sample that was sequenced in a study of OX40 agonist ivuxolimab in advanced cancers. The repertoire was sequenced with immunoSEQ multiplex PCR; TCRdb's copy has only in-frame clones and lacks some. Among about 44,000 clones listed, over 80% were seen once. Sequencing was performed on CD4+ or CD8+ T cells sorted from blood, taken in a trial of the OX40 agonist ivuxolimab. These receptors all come from an adult with an advanced solid tumor such as melanoma, head and neck, liver or kidney cancer.

J is TRBJ2-5 and V is TRBV11-2, with TRBD2 matching 10 bases. The closer fit of TRBJ2-7 to the DNA end suggests the J call may be wrong. The germline V gene has CDR1 SGHAT and CDR2 FQNNGV. The CDR3 is 16 amino acids. The CDR3 protein is CASSLDFGLAGVEQYF. In DNA form, the CDR3 reads TGTGCCAGCAGCTTAGATTTTGGCCTAGCGGGAGTCGAGCAGTACTTC.

This clone was picked up one time. The chain uses TRBV30 and TRBJ2-3; the D is unclear. V was shortened by 0 bases and J by 4 bases, with 5 bases between the two germline ends. This CDR3 spans 12 amino acids. Germline V lookup: CDR1 GTSNPN, CDR2 SVGIG (reference sequence). CDR3: CAWSVVPDTQYF. CDR3 nucleotide sequence: TGTGCCTGGAGTGTAGTTCCAGATACGCAGTATTTT.